The 13 T cell receptor beta chains below all came from one sample that was sequenced in a study of T cells after posttransplantation cyclophosphamide. Libraries were prepared by immunoSEQ multiplex PCR; TCRdb keeps only in-frame clonotypes and omits some of them. The sample records more than 50,000 clones, just over 85% being singletons. Sequencing was performed on PBMCs. The receptor source for this set is a man younger than 45 with a blood cancer, CMV-positive, and with a related stem cell donor.

This clone is classed as medium-sized (0.01 to 0.1%). V usage is TRBV27 and J usage is TRBJ2-2, with 7 bases aligning to TRBD2. The CDR3 runs 16 residues. The trim removed 3 bases at V and 4 bases at J, leaving 8 bases unmatched. CDR1 is MNHEY and CDR2 is SMNVEV in the germline V gene (reference sequence). Here the CDR3 DNA reads TGTGCCAGCAGTTTGGTGGGCGGGAGCGTCACCGGGGAGCTGTTTTTT. Its translation is CASSLVGGSVTGELFF.

The chain joins TRBV30 to TRBJ1-5; 8 bases line up with TRBD1. V lost 1 base to trimming and J lost 11 bases; unmatched junction nucleotides: 7. Germline lookup yields CDR1 GTSNPN and CDR2 SVGIG (reference sequence). The CDR3 sequence is 13 residues long. The CDR3 reads CAWSGQGIPSQHF. The CDR3 DNA follows: TGTGCCTGGAGTGGACAGGGGATTCCGTCCCAGCATTTT. The variable domain in full, completed from reference TRBV30 and TRBJ1-5, reads SQTIHQWPATLVQPVGSPLSLECTVEGTSNPNLYWYRQAAGRGLQLLFYSVGIGQISSEVPQNLSASRPQDRQFILSSKKLLLSDSGFYLCAWSGQGIPSQHFGDGTRLSIL.

The chain recombines TRBV27 with TRBJ2-2, with a possible D match to TRBD1 (6 bases). V lost 3 bases and J lost 2, with 16 bases in between. Per germline, CDR1 MNHEY and CDR2 SMNVEV (reference sequence). The CDR3 is 17 amino acids. CDR3 in DNA: TGTGCCAGCAGTTTTCGGGTACAGGGCGGCAACACCGGGGAGCTGTTTTTT. It codes for CASSFRVQGGNTGELFF.

This clone was detected only a few times. J is TRBJ2-1 and V is TRBV6-6; tentatively, D is TRBD1 (6 bases). Germline CDR1 is MNHNY and CDR2 is SVGAGI (reference sequence). Trimming removed 7 bases at V and 3 bases at J, with 16 bases between. This CDR3 comprises 15 residues. CDR3 residues: CASTSTGPHYNEQFF. Written as DNA, the CDR3 is TGTGCCAGCACCTCCACAGGGCCGCACTACAATGAGCAGTTCTTC.

The chain uses TRBV5-5 and TRBJ2-7, with 9 bases matching TRBD1. Losses at the gene ends were 0 bases for V and 4 bases for J; bases not matched to a gene: 17. This CDR3 has 19 amino acids. CDR1 and CDR2 (germline): SGHKS, YYEKEE (reference sequence). The CDR3 protein is CASSLEGLTPGQGLYEQYF. The DNA for the CDR3 is TGTGCCAGCAGCTTGGAGGGCTTGACACCGGGACAGGGTCTGTACGAGCAGTACTTC.

This sequence joins TRBV5-6 and TRBJ2-7; 8 nucleotides agree with TRBD1. The CDR3 loop spans 15 amino acids. The V and J ends lost 3 bases and 3 bases, in that order; junction bases with no gene match: 8. Germline V lookup: CDR1 SGHDT, CDR2 YYEEEE. The chain's CDR3 is CASSSPQGDFYEQYF. CDR3 coding DNA: TGTGCCAGCAGCTCTCCACAGGGGGATTTCTACGAGCAGTACTTC.

This clone occurred once. This sequence joins TRBV9 and TRBJ1-2; D may be TRBD1 (5 bases). This CDR3 contains 15 residues. V lost 4 bases, J lost 5 bases, and 18 bases lay in between. CDR1 and CDR2 from the germline V gene are SGDLS and YYNGEE. The CDR3 nucleotides are TGTGCCAGCAGCTTCCAGGCGACAGCGCCGTATGGCTACACCTTC. It specifies CASSFQATAPYGYTF.

CDR3 protein: CASSQGPPRQGGTDTQYF. For the CDR3, the DNA is TGCGCCAGCAGCCAAGGCCCCCCAAGACAGGGAGGCACAGATACGCAGTATTTT. The V gene is TRBV4-3, the J gene TRBJ2-3; 7 nucleotides align to TRBD1. Trimming cost V 1 base and J 1 base; bases outside gene matches: 11. Germline CDR1 and CDR2: LGHNA and YSLEER. This CDR3 is 18 amino acids long.

CDR3 DNA sequence: TGCAGCACGGACAGAGGAGGCTACACCTTC. This codes for CSTDRGGYTF. The chain uses TRBV29-1 and TRBJ1-2, with a weak D call TRBD1 (6 bases). From germline, CDR1 is SQVTM and CDR2 ANQGSEA. This CDR3 region has 10 residues. Trimming stripped 8 bases from V and 8 bases from J, with 12 bases between.

The CDR3 loop reads CASSFQGNYGYTF. The CDR3 DNA follows: TGTGCCAGCAGTTTTCAGGGTAACTATGGCTACACCTTC. J is TRBJ1-2 and V is TRBV27; perhaps TRBD1 as D (5 bases). The V gene's germline CDR1 is MNHEY and CDR2 SMNVEV (reference sequence). V was clipped by 3 bases and J by 1 base, with 6 bases between them. The CDR3 length is 13 residues.

This chain joins TRBV27 and TRBJ1-1; 10 bases line up with TRBD1. The CDR3 is made up of 14 amino acids. Trimming removed 5 bases from V and 6 bases from J; junction bases left unmatched: 6. Germline assignment: CDR1 MNHEY and CDR2 SMNVEV (reference sequence). This CDR3 is CASSPRQGAAEAFF. DNA of the CDR3: TGTGCCAGCAGTCCCCGACAGGGGGCCGCTGAAGCTTTCTTT.

The genes are TRBV19 and TRBJ1-3; no firm D call. The CDR3 runs 15 residues. Trimming left V 3 bases short and J 4 bases short, with 13 bases between. CDR1 LNHDA and CDR2 SQIVND come from the germline V gene (reference sequence). The CDR3: CASSIDRQVGNTIYF. The CDR3 nucleotides read TGTGCCAGTAGTATTGATCGCCAGGTCGGAAACACCATATATTTT.

This clone was counted a single time. This chain joins TRBV19 and TRBJ1-4, with TRBD1 identical over 8 bases. Germline V gene data show CDR1 as LNHDA and CDR2 as SQIVND (reference sequence). This CDR3 spans 15 amino acids. With 6 bases clipped from V and 0 bases from J, the junction kept 3 bases outside the gene matches. The CDR3, as DNA: TGTGCCAGTAGGGCACAGGGGGCAACTAATGAAAAACTGTTTTTT. This encodes CASRAQGATNEKLFF.